This T cell receptor beta chain emerged from a study of control samples from healthy donors and cancer patients. Some clones are missing from TCRdb's copy, which holds only in-frame ones; the method was immunoSEQ multiplex PCR. The table lists roughly 150,000 clones, 85% to 95% of them singletons. Sequencing input: blood. The clonotype comes from a man over 45 in good health.

The DNA of the CDR3 is TGTGCCAGCAGCCTTCCTCACAGGGCCACTGAAGCTTTCTTT. This codes for CASSLPHRATEAFF. The chain is built from TRBV28 and TRBJ1-1; tentatively, D is TRBD1 (6 bases). Trimming removed 6 bases at V and 4 bases at J, with 15 bases between. In germline, CDR1 is MDHEN, CDR2 SYDVKM. CDR3 length: 14 residues.